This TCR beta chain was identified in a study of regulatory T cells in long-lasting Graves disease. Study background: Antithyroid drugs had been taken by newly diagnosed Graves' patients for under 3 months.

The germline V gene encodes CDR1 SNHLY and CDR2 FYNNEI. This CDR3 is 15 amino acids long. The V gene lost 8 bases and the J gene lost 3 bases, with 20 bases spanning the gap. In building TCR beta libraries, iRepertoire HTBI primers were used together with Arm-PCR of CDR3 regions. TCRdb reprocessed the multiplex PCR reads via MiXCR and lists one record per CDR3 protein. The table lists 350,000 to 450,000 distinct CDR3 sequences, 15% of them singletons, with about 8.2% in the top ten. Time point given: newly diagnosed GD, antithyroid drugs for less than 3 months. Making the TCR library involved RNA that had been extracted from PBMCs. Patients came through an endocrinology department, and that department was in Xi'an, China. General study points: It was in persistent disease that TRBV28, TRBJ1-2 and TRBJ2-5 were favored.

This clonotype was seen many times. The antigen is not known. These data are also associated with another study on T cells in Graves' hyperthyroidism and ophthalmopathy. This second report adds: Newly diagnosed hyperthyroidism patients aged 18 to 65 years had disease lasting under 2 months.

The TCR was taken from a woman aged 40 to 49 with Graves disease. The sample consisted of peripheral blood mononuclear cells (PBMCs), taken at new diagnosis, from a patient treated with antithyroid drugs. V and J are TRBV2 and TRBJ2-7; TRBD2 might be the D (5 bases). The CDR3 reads CASGVGFEGNYEQYF. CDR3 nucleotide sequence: TGTGCCAGCGGAGTGGGATTTGAGGGCAACTACGAGCAGTACTTC.